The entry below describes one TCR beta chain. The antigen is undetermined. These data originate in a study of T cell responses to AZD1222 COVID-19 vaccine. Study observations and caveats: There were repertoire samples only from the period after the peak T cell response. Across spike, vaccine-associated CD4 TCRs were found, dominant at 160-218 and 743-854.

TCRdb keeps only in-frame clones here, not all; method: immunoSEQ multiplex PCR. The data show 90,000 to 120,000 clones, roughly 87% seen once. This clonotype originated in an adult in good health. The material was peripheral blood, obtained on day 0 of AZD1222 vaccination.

Here the CDR3 reads CASSLVGSGANVLTF. CDR3 coding DNA: TGTGCCAGCAGTTTGGTAGGGTCTGGGGCCAACGTCCTGACTTTC. The chain joins TRBV27 to TRBJ2-6; unclear D gene. Trimming pared 3 bases from V and 1 base from J, leaving 7 bases between. Germline V CDR1 and CDR2: MNHEY, SMNVEV (reference sequence). The CDR3 sequence is 15 residues long.